This TCR beta chain comes out of a study of T cells in localized non-small cell lung cancer. This CDR3 contains 15 residues. V lost 6 bases to trimming and J lost 3 bases, with 18 bases between them. Germline-derived CDR1 and CDR2 are SGDLS and YYNGEE. Profiling relied on immunoSEQ multiplex PCR, and the TCRdb table lists in-frame clones only, not all of them. The table lists tens of thousands of clones, about nine tenths of them singletons. Remarks on this clone: The antigen remains unidentified.

Broader study findings: Tumor samples were not multi-region, leaving intratumor heterogeneity unexcluded. Out of the top 100 tumor clones, a median 57 were seen in adjacent lung. Longer overall survival accompanied higher blood T cell density. Uninvolved adjacent lung had more T cell clonality than any other tissue, topping tumor.

Material: peripheral blood, obtained before any cancer treatment. This chain links TRBV9 with TRBJ1-1; the D gene is possibly TRBD1 (5 bases). The receptor comes from a female donor of 60 years or more with stage I squamous cell lung carcinoma. The DNA of the CDR3 is TGTGCCAGCACCCCCCCCTCAGGGTCTCACACTGAAGCTTTCTTT. This encodes CASTPPSGSHTEAFF. Full variable domain (outside the CDR3, taken from reference TRBV9 and TRBJ1-1): DSGVTQTPKHLITATGQRVTLRCSPRSGDLSVYWYQQSLDQGLQFLIQYYNGEERAKGNILERFSAQQFPDLHSELNLSSLELGDSALYFCASTPPSGSHTEAFFGQGTRLTVV.